The clone carrying this T cell receptor (beta chain) is a singleton in its sample. Its antigen remains unknown. The sample originates from a study of cytomegalovirus exposure and HLA in healthy donors. V gave up 3 bases and J gave up 11 bases, with 10 bases separating them. The germline V gene has CDR1 KGHSH and CDR2 LQKENI. CDR3 length: 11 residues. Whole-study findings and limits: The tendency of first-cohort TCR clusters to co-occur in the roughly 130 validation repertoires emerged from a later analysis. The study put some 160 TCR beta chains on its list as cytomegalovirus-associated.

TCRdb's table, derived via immunoSEQ multiplex PCR, lists solely in-frame clones and lacks some. The table lists roughly 130,000 clones, 88% of them singletons. The rearrangement joins TRBV18 to TRBJ1-2; a weak D match, TRBD1 (6 bases). Sequenced material: PBMCs. This clonotype was obtained from a man between 25 and 39 years old in good health and CMV-seronegative. The DNA of the CDR3 is TGTGCCAGCTCACCTCAACAGGGATACACCTTC. Translated, it gives CASSPQQGYTF.